This T cell receptor beta chain was captured in a study of T-cell reconstitution after alpha-beta-depleted transplantation in children. Whole-study results and caveats: Alpha-beta T cells present about two months after transplant were reported to originate from several hundred expanded graft clones. Most T-cell counts and diversity one year after the transplant came from T cells that were newly produced.

Comment on this clonotype: What it binds is unknown.

This sample's TCRbeta library carried unique molecular identifier barcodes. TCRdb recomputed calls from the PCR reads with MiXCR, one row per CDR3 protein. Among 750,000 to 950,000 distinct CDR3 sequences listed, about 15% were seen once. The sample consisted of PBMCs, mostly from graft donor cells, taken 360 days after TCRalphabeta/CD19-depleted stem cell transplant. This TCR was sampled from a male patient under 18 who had a stem cell transplant for acute lymphoblastic leukemia, so the T cells may come from the graft donor.

CDR3 loop: CASSTRTGAGYTF. The CDR3 region has the DNA TGTGCCAGCAGTACGAGGACAGGGGCTGGCTACACCTTC. The gene calls are TRBV27 and TRBJ1-2; the match to TRBD1 covers 9 bases. The germline CDR1 and CDR2 sequences are MNHEY and SMNVEV (reference sequence). CDR3 size: 13 residues. V was clipped by 5 bases and J by 7 bases; unmatched bases: 5.